This note documents a single T cell receptor beta chain sequence. This record belongs to a study of T cell repertoires in aging, cancer and after chemotherapy. TRB rearrangements spanning V, D and J were amplified using mixed TRB-A/B primers. TCRdb itself ran the multiplex PCR reads through MiXCR, one entry per CDR3 protein. This sample yields roughly 10,000 distinct CDR3 sequences, of which about 38% are seen a single time; roughly 8.2% belongs to the top ten. TCR beta rearrangements were amplified from peripheral blood genomic DNA. The sequence was obtained from a human donor in good health. Sequenced sample: blood.

CDR3 protein: CASSLGERPDTQYF. The CDR3 DNA reads TGTGCCAGCAGCTTAGGGGAGCGACCCGATACGCAGTATTTT. The chain uses TRBV11-2 and TRBJ2-3; weak D call: TRBD2 (5 bases). Looked up from germline, CDR1 is SGHAT and CDR2 is FQNNGV. This CDR3 has 14 residues. The germline V and J ends were trimmed by 1 base and 6 bases, with 11 bases remaining between them.